This T cell receptor beta chain was identified during a study of blood T cell repertoires in COVID-19. Study information: From the United States, Italy and Spain came samples of acute and convalescent COVID-19. The analysed material was cDNA or gDNA that came from T cells, B-cell-depleted T cells, or PBMCs.

In the authors' workflow: It was from reference gene primer amplification that nucleated cell counts were estimated. TCRdb's copy holds only in-frame clones and misses some; the assay was immunoSEQ multiplex PCR. V and J calls and clone size come straight from that table; D and trimming were deduced from the DNA. The sample holds about 26,000 clones, roughly 90% seen once. Germline V gene lookup returns CDR1 SGHTA and CDR2 FQGNSA. This CDR3 comprises 14 residues. V dropped 1 base and J dropped 1 base, with 7 bases sitting between them. The chain is built from TRBV7-2 and TRBJ2-5; D remains unclear. Sequenced: peripheral blood. The TCR was taken from a human donor in a cohort sampled during active COVID-19. Here the CDR3 DNA reads TGTGCCAGCAGCTTAGATCCGGGCCAAGAGACCCAGTACTTC. This translates into CASSLDPGQETQYF.